This T cell receptor beta chain appears in the sequencing data of a study of T-cell memory formation after mild COVID-19. A 5'RACE reaction primed in the constant segment made cDNA libraries of TCR alpha and TCR beta, and these carried sample barcodes and UMIs. In TCRdb, the 5' RACE reads were re-called with MiXCR into one record per CDR3 protein. The sample shows about 610,000 distinct CDR3 sequences, roughly 17% of them seen only once. As to this clonotype: Its specificity is unknown.

Overall study findings and caveats: Contracting CD4+ clones lay largely in CM and EM, with CD8+ ones residing in EMRA.

This CDR3 has 13 amino acids. The germline gives CDR1 SGHVS, CDR2 FQNEAQ. Losses at the gene ends were 4 bases for V and 7 bases for J; bases not matched to a gene: 3. The gene calls are TRBV7-8 and TRBJ2-1; 8 nucleotides agree with TRBD2. Material: PBMCs or a T cell subset sorted from them (not recorded which). The TCR originated in an adult woman who had mild COVID-19 (a few samples of this study predate the infection). Cell type and time point are not known. CDR3 protein: CASSSSGSNEQFF. The CDR3 DNA sequence: TGTGCCAGCAGCTCGAGCGGGAGTAATGAGCAGTTCTTC. The entire variable domain, with the rest obtained from reference TRBV7-8 and TRBJ2-1, is as follows: GAGVSQSPRYKVAKRGQDVALRCDPISGHVSLFWYQQALGQGPEFLTYFQNEAQLDKSGLPSDRFFAERPEGSVSTLKIQRTQQEDSAVYLCASSSSGSNEQFFGPGTRLTVL.